This is a list of T cell receptor beta chains from one sample in a study of PD-1 blockade in classical Hodgkin lymphoma. TCRdb's copy holds only in-frame clones and misses some; the assay was immunoSEQ multiplex PCR. The sample records about 100,000 clones, 80% to 90% being singletons. The specimen was peripheral blood mononuclear cells (PBMCs), collected before the second cycle of nivolumab. These receptors came from a human donor with classical Hodgkin lymphoma. Both conserved end residues are part of each CDR3. Fields, in order: J gene, V gene, D gene, clone size, CDR3 protein, CDR3 DNA. The D gene is left open where the match is weak. Not every row has a clone size; where given, it reads once, few, many or a size class.

>TRBJ1-3|TRBV4-1|NA|NA
CASSQGPGARNTIYF
TGCGCCAGCAGCCAAGGTCCGGGGGCGAGAAACACCATATATTTT
>TRBJ1-4|TRBV7-2|TRBD1|NA
CASSHGQGWGTNEKLFF
TGTGCCAGCAGTCATGGACAGGGGTGGGGGACTAATGAAAAACTGTTTTTT
>TRBJ2-1|TRBV1|NA|NA
CTSSQEGWGLGSYNEQFF
NA
>TRBJ2-3|TRBV5-1|NA|NA
CASMGERVYTQYF
TGCGCCAGCATGGGGGAGAGGGTATATACGCAGTATTTT
>TRBJ1-3|TRBV28|NA|few
CASSKALSGNTIYF
TGTGCAAGCAGTAAGGCCCTCTCTGGAAACACCATATATTTT
>TRBJ2-7|TRBV7-9|TRBD2|NA
CASSKLSGRIYEQYF
TGTGCCAGCAGCAAACTTAGCGGGAGAATCTACGAGCAGTACTTC
>TRBJ2-7|TRBV28|NA|NA
CASSRLAERYEQYF
TGTGCCAGCAGTCGATTAGCGGAGAGGTACGAGCAGTACTTC
>TRBJ2-7|TRBV5-1|TRBD1|NA
CASSRPGQTYEQYF
TGCGCCAGCAGCCGACCGGGACAGACCTACGAGCAGTACTTC
>TRBJ1-1|TRBV5-1|NA|NA
CASSLDGTGRNTEAFF
TGCGCCAGCAGCTTGGACGGAACCGGGAGGAACACTGAAGCTTTCTTT
>TRBJ1-3|TRBV29-1|TRBD1|NA
CSARTGGRNTIYF
TGCAGCGCGAGGACAGGCGGGCGGAACACCATATATTTT
>TRBJ1-1|TRBV6-5|TRBD1|NA
CASSYSSDRGSGAFF
TGTGCCAGCAGTTACTCATCTGACAGGGGGTCAGGGGCTTTCTTT
>TRBJ2-7|TRBV27|TRBD1|NA
CASRRDSAYEQYF
TGTGCCAGCAGACGGGACAGCGCTTACGAGCAGTACTTC
>TRBJ2-3|TRBV5-5|NA|once
CASGPYLTDTQYF
TGTGCCAGCGGGCCCTACCTCACAGATACGCAGTATTTT
>TRBJ2-5|TRBV28|TRBD2|NA
CASSYRRGGLAGPRETQYF
TGTGCCAGCAGCTACCGCCGGGGGGGGCTAGCGGGGCCGAGGGAGACCCAGTACTTC
>TRBJ2-1|TRBV7-2|NA|NA
CASSLNLRDWGIF
TGTGCCAGCAGCTTAAACCTCCGGGATTGGGGCATCTTC
>TRBJ2-7|TRBV5-4|TRBD1|NA
CASSLRDSYEQYF
TGTGCCAGCAGCTTAAGGGACAGCTACGAGCAGTACTTC
>TRBJ1-2|TRBV18|NA|once
CASSPPGNLHRGYTF
TGTGCCAGCTCACCACCGGGTAATCTACACCGTGGCTACACCTTC
>TRBJ2-5|TRBV28|NA|NA
CASSLWHPSSAGSFRGTQYF
TGTGCCAGCAGTTTATGGCACCCCAGTTCAGCAGGGTCCTTTCGAGGGACCCAGTACTTC
>TRBJ1-2|TRBV6-6|NA|NA
CASTRGVTNYGYTF
TGTGCCAGCACAAGGGGGGTGACGAACTATGGCTACACCTTC
>TRBJ2-7|TRBV7-2|TRBD1|NA
CASSLGPDRASEQYF
TGTGCCAGCAGCTTAGGACCGGACAGGGCGAGCGAGCAGTACTTC
>TRBJ1-2|TRBV5-1|TRBD1|NA
CASSLDSGGRGYTF
TGCGCCAGCAGCTTGGATTCAGGGGGCAGAGGCTACACCTTC
>TRBJ2-7|TRBV5-6|NA|NA
CASSDGRVGGYEQYF
TGTGCCAGCAGCGACGGCAGGGTGGGGGGCTACGAGCAGTACTTC
>TRBJ2-3|TRBV2|NA|NA
CASTEGRGGDTQYF
TGTGCCAGCACCGAGGGCCGTGGGGGAGATACGCAGTATTTT
>TRBJ1-6|TRBV6-5|NA|NA
CASTRRDNSPLHF
TGTGCCAGTACCCGGAGAGATAATTCACCCCTCCACTTT
>TRBJ2-5|TRBV27|NA|NA
CASSTLPPGLRETQYF
TGTGCCAGCAGTACTCTACCCCCAGGGTTAAGGGAGACCCAGTACTTC
>TRBJ1-3|TRBV30|NA|NA
CAWSRPPGNTIYF
TGTGCCTGGAGTCGACCCCCCGGAAACACCATATATTTT